A single count supports the clone carrying this T cell receptor beta chain. The antigen remains unidentified. This sample is part of a study of T cell responses to AZD1222 COVID-19 vaccine. V gave up 1 base and J gave up 0 bases, with 7 bases separating them. Germline values: CDR1 SGDLS, CDR2 YYNGEE. This CDR3 is built from 15 residues. TCRdb keeps only in-frame clones here, not all; method: immunoSEQ multiplex PCR. The data hold about 140,000 clones, with approximately 90% observed a single time. Study-wide results and caveats: Baseline serology detected seropositivity in only a handful of AZD1222 recipients. Spike was spanned by vaccine-associated CD4 TCRs, with dominance at 160-218 and 743-854. Rises in breadth and depth of Spike-specific TCRs came after two AZD1222 doses.

The TCR originated in an adult who received the AZD1222 COVID-19 vaccine. The sequencing used peripheral blood, collected 28 days after the second AZD1222 dose. The V gene is TRBV9, the J gene TRBJ1-4; D is ambiguous. CDR3 sequence reads: CASSVYGATNEKLFF. In DNA form, the CDR3 reads TGTGCCAGCAGCGTATATGGTGCAACTAATGAAAAACTGTTTTTT.